This T cell receptor beta chain was captured in a study of shared clonotypes between healthy human individuals. Study-level background: Per donor, CD8 memory used one plate, CD8 naive used two, CD4 memory used three and CD4 naive used three. Study-level points and caveats: Unshared clonotypes carried lower generation probabilities than those common to all four donors. Clonotype sharing among donors likely depends on sequencing depth. When naive CD4 clonotypes were compared across a handful of donors, approximately 5% were shared.

V lost 5 bases and J lost 1, with 14 bases in between. Germline CDR1 is SGHAT and CDR2 is FQNNGV. There are 15 residues in the CDR3. Points on this clone: Its matching antigen is unknown.

CD45RO-negative, CCR7-selected cells formed the naive CD8 fraction, which excluded terminally differentiated effector memory CD45RA+ cells. The protocol was immunoSEQ multiplex PCR, while the TCRdb copy is restricted to in-frame clones and leaves out a portion. The table lists roughly 650,000 clones, roughly 96% of them singletons, with about 0.12% in the top ten. The specimen was naive CD8+ T cells sorted from blood. This clonotype was obtained from a woman younger than 45 in good health. V and J are TRBV11-2 and TRBJ1-1; TRBD1 is a possible D gene (5 bases). The CDR3 loop reads CASSRGRAGNTEAFF. For the CDR3, the DNA is TGTGCCAGCAGCCGGGGACGGGCTGGGAACACTGAAGCTTTCTTT.